These 10 T cell receptor beta chains were all obtained from the same sample, sequenced in a study of Graves' ophthalmopathy and Graves' hyperthyroidism. Amplified material comprised TCR beta CDR3 regions derived from RNA transcripts. HTBI primers primed a first-round RT-PCR, and a second-round multiplex PCR followed. TCRdb passed the multiplex PCR reads through MiXCR, listing each CDR3 protein once. This sample yields a few hundred thousand distinct CDR3 sequences, of which roughly 21% are seen a single time; roughly 3% belongs to the top ten. The sequenced sample consisted of peripheral blood. All receptors come from a woman younger than 35 with stable Graves' hyperthyroidism.

This clonotype was observed at least ten times. The chain has TRBV20-1 and TRBJ2-2, with TRBD2 matching over 14 bases. With V trimmed by 5 bases and J by 5 bases, 13 bases remained unmatched. This CDR3 region has 18 residues. The germline CDR1 and CDR2 sequences are DFQATT and SNEGSKA (reference sequence). The CDR3 bases are TGCAGTGCTCCTAGGGCCGGGACTAGCGGGAGTAGTACCGGGGAGCTGTTTTTT. Its translation is CSAPRAGTSGSSTGELFF.

This CDR3 is CASNMGAWTEAFF. CDR3 sequence (DNA): TGTGCCAGCAATATGGGGGCATGGACTGAAGCTTTCTTT. The chain employs TRBV3-1 and TRBJ1-1; perhaps TRBD1 as D (6 bases). Per the germline V gene, CDR1 is LGHDT and CDR2 is YNNKEL (reference sequence). The germline V and J ends were trimmed by 7 bases and 5 bases, with 14 bases remaining between them. CDR3 size: 13 residues.

This clonotype was observed at least ten times. The chain carries TRBV19 and TRBJ2-7; 7 positions agree with TRBD1. The CDR3 runs 13 residues. Germline V gene data show CDR1 as LNHDA and CDR2 as SQIVND (reference sequence). Unmatched junction bases numbered 12, after V lost 9 bases and J lost 7 bases. CDR3: CARVPGQLGEQYF. CDR3 DNA sequence: TGTGCCAGGGTCCCGGGACAGTTGGGAGAGCAGTACTTC.

This clonotype occurred once. The chain uses TRBV24-1 and TRBJ2-5; D is perhaps TRBD2 (5 bases). Per germline, CDR1 KGHDR and CDR2 SFDVKD. V lost 2 bases and J lost 3, with 18 bases in between. The CDR3 is 17 residues long. As DNA, the CDR3 is TGTGCCACCAGTGATTGGGCTTACGAGGGAGAGGAAGAGACCCAGTACTTC. It translates to CATSDWAYEGEEETQYF.

This clonotype was recorded many times. V usage is TRBV6-1 and J usage is TRBJ1-5; D gene uncertain. The germline CDR1 and CDR2 sequences are MNHNS and SASEGT. The CDR3 contains 14 residues. Trimming cost V 2 bases and J 1 base, with 6 bases left between them. The CDR3 nucleotides read TGTGCCAGCAGTGAACTGGACAGCAATCAGCCCCAGCATTTT. This sequence encodes CASSELDSNQPQHF.

This clonotype was recorded many times. The chain employs TRBV6-2 or TRBV6-3 and TRBJ2-2; D is uncertain. The CDR3 covers 18 residues. Per germline, CDR1 MNHEY and CDR2 SVGEGT. Trimming stripped 0 bases from V and 0 bases from J, with 14 bases between. The CDR3 spells CASSYSNRQFTNTGELFF. The CDR3, as DNA: TGTGCCAGCAGTTACTCGAACCGGCAGTTTACGAACACCGGGGAGCTGTTTTTT.

This clonotype was seen more than once but under ten times. This chain uses TRBV29-1 with TRBJ1-1, with 9 positions matching TRBD1. Trimming removed 7 bases from V and 5 bases from J; junction bases left unmatched: 8. The CDR3 is 13 amino acids. Germline V CDR1 and CDR2: SQVTM, ANQGSEA. The CDR3 reads CSAESDRGTEAFF. The CDR3 coding sequence is TGCAGCGCCGAGAGTGACAGGGGGACTGAAGCTTTCTTT.

This clonotype was seen at least ten times. V and J are TRBV2 and TRBJ2-5, with D perhaps matching TRBD2 (6 bases). Deletions cut 6 bases from V and 2 bases from J, with 13 bases between. The germline V gene encodes CDR1 SNHLY and CDR2 FYNNEI. The CDR3 has 14 amino acids. CDR3 protein: CASRPGLRQETQYF. The CDR3 DNA reads TGTGCCAGCAGGCCGGGACTCCGTCAAGAGACCCAGTACTTC.

V gene TRBV20-1 combines with J gene TRBJ1-6, with no clear D. Germline V gene data show CDR1 as DFQATT and CDR2 as SNEGSKA (reference sequence). CDR3 length equals 15 residues. Trimming removed 4 bases from V and 0 bases from J, with 10 bases in between. The CDR3 sequence: CSANLRGSYNSPLHF. The CDR3 DNA follows: TGCAGTGCTAACCTTCGAGGCTCCTATAATTCACCCCTCCACTTT.

This clonotype appeared a few times. A read error may account for a junction end that differs from germline. The chain links TRBV5-6 to TRBJ2-7; 9 positions agree with TRBD1. The CDR3 sequence is 13 residues long. Germline V gene lookup returns CDR1 SGHDT and CDR2 YYEEEE. CDR3 residues: CTSSADRGGEQYF. CDR3 DNA: TGTACCAGCAGCGCGGACAGGGGTGGCGAGCAGTACTTC.